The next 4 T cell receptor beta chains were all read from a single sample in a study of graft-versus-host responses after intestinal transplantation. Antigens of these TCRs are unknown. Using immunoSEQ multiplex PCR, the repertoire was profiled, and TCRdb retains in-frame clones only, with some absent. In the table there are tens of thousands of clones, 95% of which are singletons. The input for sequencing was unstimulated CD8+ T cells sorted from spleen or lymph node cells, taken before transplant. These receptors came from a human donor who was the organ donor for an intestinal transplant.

The CDR3 DNA reads as TGTGCCATCAGTGAGACCAGCGGGGGATACAATGAGCAGTTCTTC. Protein: CAISETSGGYNEQFF. The V call is TRBV10-3, the J call TRBJ2-1, with TRBD2 matching over 8 bases. Trimming cost V 2 bases and J 4 bases; bases outside gene matches: 4. Looked up from germline, CDR1 is ENHRY and CDR2 is SYGVKD. This CDR3 contains 15 residues.

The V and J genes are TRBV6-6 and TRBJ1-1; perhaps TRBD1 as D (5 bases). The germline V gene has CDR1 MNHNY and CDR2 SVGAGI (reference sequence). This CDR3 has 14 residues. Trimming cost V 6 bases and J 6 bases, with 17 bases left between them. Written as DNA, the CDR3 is TGTGCCAGCAGGGGACCTGCCCATGGTCCTGAAGCTTTCTTT. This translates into CASRGPAHGPEAFF.

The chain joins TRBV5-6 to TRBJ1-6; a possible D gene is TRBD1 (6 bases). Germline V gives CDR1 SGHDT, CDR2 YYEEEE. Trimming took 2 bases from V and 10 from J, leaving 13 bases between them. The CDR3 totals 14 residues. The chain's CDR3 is CASSFRGPGSPLHF. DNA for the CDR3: TGTGCCAGCAGCTTCCGGGGGCCCGGGTCACCCCTCCACTTT. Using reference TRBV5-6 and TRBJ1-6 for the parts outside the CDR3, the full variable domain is DAGVTQSPTHLIKTRGQQVTLRCSPKSGHDTVSWYQQALGQGPQFIFQYYEEEERQRGNFPDRFSGHQFPNYSSELNVNALLLGDSALYLCASSFRGPGSPLHFGNGTRLTVT.

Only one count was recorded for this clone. CDR3 protein: CASSQEASGGLSYEQYF. The CDR3, as DNA: TGTGCCAGCAGCCAAGAGGCTAGCGGGGGTCTCTCCTACGAGCAGTACTTC. The J gene is TRBJ2-7, the V gene TRBV4-2, with 10 bases identical to TRBD2. Germline V gives CDR1 LGHNA, CDR2 YNFKEQ. This CDR3 contains 17 residues. With 0 bases clipped from V and 0 bases from J, the junction kept 5 bases outside the gene matches.